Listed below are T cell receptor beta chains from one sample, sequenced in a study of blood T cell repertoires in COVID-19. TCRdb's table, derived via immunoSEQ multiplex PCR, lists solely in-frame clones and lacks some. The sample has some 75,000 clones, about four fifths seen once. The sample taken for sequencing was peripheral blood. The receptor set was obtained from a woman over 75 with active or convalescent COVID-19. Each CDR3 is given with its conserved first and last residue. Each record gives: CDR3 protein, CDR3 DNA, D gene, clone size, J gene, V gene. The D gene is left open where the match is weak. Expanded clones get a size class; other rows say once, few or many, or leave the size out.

CASSLPTGHAGELFF	TGTGCCAGCAGCTTACCCACAGGGCATGCCGGGGAGCTGTTTTTT	.	.	TRBJ2-2	TRBV7-6
CASSQGLDSYNEQFF	TGTGCCAGCAGCCAGGGACTCGACTCCTACAATGAGCAGTTCTTC	.	.	TRBJ2-1	TRBV5-8
CASSSRTNADYGYTF	TGTGCCAGCAGCTCGCGGACAAACGCGGACTATGGCTACACCTTC	.	.	TRBJ1-2	TRBV7-2
CASSFRALAGGQRPDTQYF	TGTGCCAGCAGCTTTAGAGCACTAGCGGGGGGGCAACGCCCAGATACGCAGTATTTT	TRBD2	.	TRBJ2-3	TRBV7-2
CSVGRDFGEQYF	TGCAGCGTTGGGCGGGACTTTGGAGAGCAGTACTTC	.	.	TRBJ2-7	TRBV29-1
CASSQDSGGYNEQFF	TGTGCCAGCAGCCAAGATAGCGGGGGGTACAATGAGCAGTTCTTC	TRBD2	.	TRBJ2-1	TRBV3-1/TRBV3-2
CASSHYSNQPQHF	TGTGCCAGCAGCCACTATAGCAATCAGCCCCAGCATTTT	.	.	TRBJ1-5	TRBV27
CASSLSPGQGAGGYTF	TGCGCCAGCAGCCTCTCGCCGGGACAGGGGGCAGGAGGCTACACCTTC	TRBD1	.	TRBJ1-2	TRBV4-3
CATSRVGGSYNEQFF	TGTGCCACCAGTAGGGTGGGGGGTTCCTACAATGAGCAGTTCTTC	.	.	TRBJ2-1	TRBV19
CASSYTGSEQYF	TGTGCCAGCAGCTATACAGGGAGCGAGCAGTACTTC	.	.	TRBJ2-7	TRBV12-3/TRBV12-4
CATRADRVNTEAFF	TGTGCCACCAGAGCAGACAGGGTTAACACTGAAGCTTTCTTT	TRBD1	.	TRBJ1-1	TRBV15
CASSAIYGYTF	TGTGCCAGCAGCGCCATCTATGGCTACACCTTC	.	.	TRBJ1-2	TRBV9
CASSLVFTGQFF	TGTGCCAGCAGCTTGGTTTTCACTGGGCAGTTCTTC	.	.	TRBJ2-1	TRBV5-5
CASRRDRGGGTEAFF	TGTGCCAGCCGCCGGGACAGGGGAGGAGGGACTGAAGCTTTCTTT	TRBD1	.	TRBJ1-1	TRBV6-2/TRBV6-3
CAISRGGTNEKLFF	TGTGCCATTTCCCGGGGGGGAACTAATGAAAAACTGTTTTTT	.	.	TRBJ1-4	TRBV10-3
CASSEVAGLAFF	TGTGCCAGCAGTGAAGTGGCCGGGTTAGCTTTCTTT	.	once	TRBJ1-1	TRBV2
CASRLRASGGKSYEQYF	TGTGCCAGCAGATTAAGGGCTAGCGGGGGGAAGTCCTACGAGCAGTACTTC	TRBD2	.	TRBJ2-7	TRBV27
CASSLRTGVSYNEQFF	TGTGCCAGCAGCTTAAGGACGGGAGTTTCCTACAATGAGCAGTTCTTC	.	.	TRBJ2-1	TRBV7-2
CASSLSLDSDTQYF	TGTGCCAGCAGCTTAAGCCTAGATTCAGATACGCAGTATTTT	.	.	TRBJ2-3	TRBV7-9
CASRGQGPYNEQFF	TGTGCCAGCAGGGGACAGGGACCTTACAATGAGCAGTTCTTC	TRBD1	.	TRBJ2-1	TRBV28